The TCR beta chain under discussion was sequenced for a study of cytomegalovirus exposure and HLA in healthy donors. Study-wide points: A few CMV-associated chains were confirmed in vitro to be specific for CMV antigens. Clonal expansion, a later analysis showed, was greater in HLA-associated TCR beta chains than in equally common others. High sensitivity and specificity were reportedly achieved when the classifier diagnosed cytomegalovirus status.

CDR3 size: 19 residues. Germline loops: CDR1 SGHVT, CDR2 SQSDAQ. Losses at the gene ends were 3 bases for V and 4 bases for J; bases not matched to a gene: 20. The PCR used 60 Vbeta and 13 Jbeta primers. The protocol was immunoSEQ multiplex PCR, while the TCRdb copy is restricted to in-frame clones and leaves out a portion. This table has about 210,000 clones, approximately 80% appearing once. This clone was observed a few times. Its antigen is not known. The chain is built from TRBV7-4 and TRBJ1-1; 7 nucleotides agree with TRBD1. The TCR originated in a woman aged 50 to 60 in good health and CMV-seropositive. The specimen was PBMCs. CDR3 residues: CASSFRGRALTPGGTEAFF. Written as DNA, the CDR3 is TGTGCCAGCAGCTTTAGGGGGCGGGCCCTGACCCCCGGAGGCACTGAAGCTTTCTTT. The complete variable domain, with remaining parts taken from reference TRBV7-4 and TRBJ1-1, reads GAGVSQSPRYKVAKRGRDVALRCDSISGHVTLYWYRQTLGQGSEVLTYSQSDAQRDKSGRPSGRFSAERPERSVSTLKIQRTEQGDSAVYLCASSFRGRALTPGGTEAFFGQGTRLTVV.